The T cell receptor (beta chain) under discussion was sequenced for a study of control samples from healthy donors and cancer patients. Germline V gene data show CDR1 as GTSNPN and CDR2 as SVGIG (reference sequence). V trimming: 5 bases; J trimming: 3 bases; junction bases outside the gene matches: 3. The length of the CDR3 is 13 residues. Assay used: immunoSEQ multiplex PCR; TCRdb lists only in-frame clones, some missing. The table shows about 160,000 clones, with 96% occurring only once. Sequenced material: blood. The origin of this receptor is a young woman in good health. This chain links TRBV30 with TRBJ1-5, with 8 nucleotides matching TRBD1. DNA of the CDR3: TGTGCCTGGGGACAGGGAGACAATCAGCCCCAGCATTTT. Residues: CAWGQGDNQPQHF.